Following are 25 T cell receptor beta chains from one sample sequenced in a study of graft-versus-host responses after intestinal transplantation. Clones were sequenced by immunoSEQ multiplex PCR, and TCRdb holds only the in-frame ones, with some missing. The data hold under 95,000 clones, with about 87% observed a single time. These receptors' targets are unknown. The sample consisted of unstimulated CD4+ T cells sorted from spleen or lymph node cells, taken before transplant. The receptors were sampled from a human donor who was the organ donor for an intestinal transplant.

The chain couples TRBV9 to TRBJ1-6, with D unresolved. The CDR3 runs 15 residues. Trimming shortened V by 0 bases and J by 7 bases, and 11 bases separated the two germline ends. Germline V gene data show CDR1 as SGDLS and CDR2 as YYNGEE. The CDR3 DNA reads TGTGCCAGCAGCGTAGTCCCAGGTACAAATTCACCCCTCCACTTT. Translated: CASSVVPGTNSPLHF. The whole variable domain, filled in from reference TRBV9 and TRBJ1-6, reads DSGVTQTPKHLITATGQRVTLRCSPRSGDLSVYWYQQSLDQGLQFLIQYYNGEERAKGNILERFSAQQFPDLHSELNLSSLELGDSALYFCASSVVPGTNSPLHFGNGTRLTVT.

This sequence joins TRBV28 and TRBJ1-5; 8 bases align to TRBD1. Losses at the gene ends were 5 bases for V and 5 bases for J; bases not matched to a gene: 11. The CDR3 consists of 16 residues. In germline, CDR1 is MDHEN, CDR2 SYDVKM. The CDR3 protein is CASSTHPSGGHQPQHF. The CDR3 DNA reads TGTGCCAGCAGTACTCACCCCTCAGGGGGCCATCAGCCCCAGCATTTT.

This clone has a single count. The chain uses TRBV7-2 and TRBJ2-1; TRBD2 aligns across 10 bases. The CDR3 runs 15 residues. With 5 bases clipped from V and 9 bases from J, the junction kept 10 bases outside the gene matches. Germline CDR1 and CDR2: SGHTA and FQGNSA. CDR3 nucleotide sequence: TGTGCCAGCAGCCGCGGACTAGCGGCGCTCGGTGAGCAGTTCTTC. Its translation: CASSRGLAALGEQFF.

The chain carries TRBV7-2 and TRBJ1-4; D possibly corresponds to TRBD1 (6 bases). The CDR3 consists of 17 residues. V gave up 3 bases and J gave up 0 bases, with 14 bases separating them. From germline, CDR1 is SGHTA and CDR2 FQGNSA. CDR3 bases: TGTGCCAGCAGCTTCGGGGGGGCCCCTGCAACTAATGAAAAACTGTTTTTT. It is translated as CASSFGGAPATNEKLFF.

This clone was recorded once. The chain is built from TRBV5-1 and TRBJ2-5; D might be TRBD1 (6 bases). The CDR3 is 13 amino acids. The germline CDR1 and CDR2 sequences are SGHRS and YFSETQ. Trimming cost V 6 bases and J 2 bases, with 11 bases left between them. The CDR3 protein is CASTPGQQETQYF. For the CDR3, the DNA is TGCGCCAGCACCCCAGGACAGCAAGAGACCCAGTACTTC.

The chain recombines TRBV6-1 with TRBJ2-2; D uncertain. Trimming took off 6 bases at V and 3 bases at J, with 8 bases between the two ends. This CDR3 is built from 13 residues. Germline values: CDR1 MNHNS, CDR2 SASEGT. The CDR3 DNA reads as TGTGCCAGCAGGGGCTCCTACACCGGGGAGCTGTTTTTT. Its protein is CASRGSYTGELFF.

J is TRBJ2-2 and V is TRBV27; D gene uncertain. V lost 7 bases to trimming and J lost 0 bases, with 9 bases between them. Germline CDR1 MNHEY, CDR2 SMNVEV (reference sequence). There are 14 residues in the CDR3. CDR3 sequence reads: CASTGRPNTGELFF. The CDR3 coding sequence is TGTGCCAGCACTGGGCGACCGAACACCGGGGAGCTGTTTTTT.

This clone was observed a handful of times. V usage is TRBV5-4 and J usage is TRBJ1-5; TRBD1 matches at 8 bases. Per germline, CDR1 SGHNT and CDR2 YYREEE (reference sequence). This CDR3 spans 14 amino acids. With V trimmed by 3 bases and J by 7 bases, 6 bases remained unmatched. The CDR3: CASSSDRGRQPQHF. In DNA form, the CDR3 reads TGTGCCAGCAGCTCTGACAGGGGTAGGCAGCCCCAGCATTTT.

This clone appeared once. The chain uses TRBV2 and TRBJ1-1; D possibly corresponds to TRBD1 (6 bases). CDR3 size: 14 residues. V was clipped by 6 bases and J by 1 base, with 12 bases between them. The germline V gene has CDR1 SNHLY and CDR2 FYNNEI. The CDR3 DNA reads TGTGCCAGCAGGACAGGACGGCGGAACACTGAAGCTTTCTTT. Amino acids: CASRTGRRNTEAFF.

This chain joins TRBV7-2 and TRBJ2-1, with 11 bases matching TRBD2. V was pared by 8 bases and J by 4 bases, with 13 bases of the junction left unmatched. CDR3 length: 17 residues. From germline, CDR1 is SGHTA and CDR2 FQGNSA. The CDR3 region is CASGPRTSGRLYNEQFF. The DNA for the CDR3 is TGTGCCAGCGGCCCTCGGACTAGCGGGCGACTATACAATGAGCAGTTCTTC. Full variable domain (missing parts from reference TRBV7-2 and TRBJ2-1): GAGVSQSPSNKVTEKGKDVELRCDPISGHTALYWYRQSLGQGLEFLIYFQGNSAPDKSGLPSDRFSAERTGGSVSTLTIQRTQQEDSAVYLCASGPRTSGRLYNEQFFGPGTRLTVL.

V is TRBV7-2 and J is TRBJ1-1, with D perhaps TRBD1 (5 bases). CDR1 and CDR2 from the germline V gene are SGHTA and FQGNSA. V was trimmed by 2 bases and J by 5 bases, leaving 18 bases between them. The CDR3 loop spans 16 amino acids. The CDR3 sequence: CASSLPPVGTRTEAFF. The CDR3 nucleotides read TGTGCCAGCAGCTTACCGCCGGTTGGGACTCGGACTGAAGCTTTCTTT.

This rearrangement joins TRBV27 to TRBJ1-4; D is undetermined. Germline lookup yields CDR1 MNHEY and CDR2 SMNVEV (reference sequence). The CDR3 totals 18 residues. V was cut by 2 bases and J by 0 bases, with 16 bases left in between. The chain's CDR3 is CASSLDRTTLATNEKLFF. The CDR3 region has the DNA TGTGCCAGCAGTTTAGATCGGACTACCCTCGCAACTAATGAAAAACTGTTTTTT.

This clone has just one count. The V and J genes are TRBV7-9 and TRBJ2-7; 11 nucleotides align to TRBD2. After removal of 5 bases from V and 6 bases from J, the junction contained 12 bases not matched to a gene. This CDR3 has 16 residues. Germline CDR1 and CDR2: SEHNR and FQNEAQ (reference sequence). CDR3 bases: TGTGCCAGCAGCCCGGGGGCGGGACTAGCGGCTCTCGAGCAGTACTTC. Residues: CASSPGAGLAALEQYF.

The rearrangement joins TRBV12-2 to TRBJ2-7; the table calls TRBD2, which could not be checked here. TRBV12-2 is labeled a pseudogene. This CDR3 has 17 residues. The CDR3 here is CASRHIAGLLSSYEQYF. CDR3 in DNA: TGTGCAAGTCGCCACATAGCGGGGCTACTGAGCTCCTACGAGCAGTACTTC.

V gene TRBV19 combines with J gene TRBJ1-2; maybe TRBD1 (5 bases). V was pared by 6 bases and J by 2 bases, with 16 bases between. Germline V gives CDR1 LNHDA, CDR2 SQIVND (reference sequence). The CDR3 length is 15 residues. The CDR3 nucleotides read TGTGCCAGTAGCCCTTTTGGGGAGGGGAACTATGGCTACACCTTC. Encoded protein: CASSPFGEGNYGYTF.

The rearrangement links TRBV28 to TRBJ1-3; the D gene is possibly TRBD1 (5 bases). Germline CDR1 is MDHEN and CDR2 is SYDVKM. This CDR3 is 11 amino acids long. Trimming stripped 6 bases from V and 8 bases from J, with 8 bases between. CDR3 bases: TGTGCCAGCAGAACGGGGGACACCATATATTTT. This translates into CASRTGDTIYF.

The genes are TRBV15 and TRBJ2-5; D ambiguous. There are 13 residues in the CDR3. Trimming removed 3 bases from V and 10 bases from J, with 15 bases in between. Germline values: CDR1 LNHNV, CDR2 YYDKDF (reference sequence). This chain's CDR3 is CATSSEVVSVQYF. The CDR3, as DNA: TGTGCCACCAGCAGCGAGGTTGTTTCGGTCCAGTACTTC.

The CDR3: CASSPKILAGGPDEQFF. The CDR3 DNA follows: TGTGCCAGCAGCCCAAAGATCCTAGCGGGGGGGCCCGATGAGCAGTTCTTC. The chain recombines TRBV5-8 with TRBJ2-1; 12 bases agree with TRBD2. CDR1 SGHTS and CDR2 YDEGEE come from the germline V gene. The V segment lost 4 bases and the J segment 8 bases; nucleotides outside the gene matches: 13. The CDR3 covers 17 residues.

The rearrangement joins TRBV6-4 to TRBJ2-5; 8 bases line up with TRBD1. This CDR3 comprises 13 residues. The germline V gene encodes CDR1 MRHNA and CDR2 SNTAGT. J was trimmed by 4 bases and V by 4 bases; bases with no gene match: 2. CDR3 in amino acids: CASSGGTGETQYF. The CDR3 DNA follows: TGTGCCAGCAGTGGGGGGACAGGAGAGACCCAGTACTTC.

The chain joins TRBV6-1 to TRBJ2-2; D gene ambiguous. V was pared by 5 bases and J by 7 bases, with 14 bases between. CDR1 and CDR2 from the germline V gene are MNHNS and SASEGT. The CDR3 runs to 14 residues. The CDR3 loop reads CASSPKAVNGELFF. The DNA for the CDR3 is TGTGCCAGCAGTCCCAAAGCCGTAAACGGGGAGCTGTTTTTT.

The chain carries TRBV14 and TRBJ2-7; 7 nucleotides align to TRBD2. Losses at the gene ends were 4 bases for V and 0 bases for J; bases not matched to a gene: 3. Germline V gene sequence: CDR1 SGHDN, CDR2 FVKESK. The CDR3 is 14 amino acids. CDR3 residues: CASSRGGLSYEQYF. The DNA for the CDR3 is TGTGCCAGCAGCCGGGGGGGTCTCTCCTACGAGCAGTACTTC.

This chain joins TRBV19 and TRBJ1-2; D is perhaps TRBD1 (5 bases). Looked up from germline, CDR1 is LNHDA and CDR2 is SQIVND (reference sequence). The CDR3 runs to 13 residues. The V gene lost 8 bases and the J gene lost 3 bases, with 13 bases spanning the gap. DNA for the CDR3: TGTGCCAGTCGACCGACAGAGCACTATGGCTACACCTTC. Its translation is CASRPTEHYGYTF.

The CDR3 loop reads CASSWRGPNTEAFF. In DNA form, the CDR3 reads TGTGCCAGCAGCTGGAGGGGACCCAACACTGAAGCTTTCTTT. The genes are TRBV5-6 and TRBJ1-1, with D possibly matching TRBD1 (5 bases). Germline-derived CDR1 and CDR2 are SGHDT and YYEEEE. V lost 3 bases to trimming and J lost 2 bases, with 11 bases between them. CDR3 length: 14 residues.

The chain uses TRBV19 and TRBJ2-6, with D unresolved. The CDR3 is 13 amino acids. V lost 3 bases and J 7 bases, leaving 7 bases between the germline ends. Germline CDR1 is LNHDA and CDR2 is SQIVND (reference sequence). CDR3 region: CASSIEVANVLTF. In DNA form, the CDR3 reads TGTGCCAGTAGTATCGAGGTAGCCAACGTCCTGACTTTC.

The chain links TRBV30 to TRBJ2-3; the match to TRBD2 covers 12 bases. Losses at the gene ends were 5 bases for V and 5 bases for J; bases not matched to a gene: 5. This CDR3 region has 14 residues. Looked up from germline, CDR1 is GTSNPN and CDR2 is SVGIG (reference sequence). This CDR3 reads CAWASSGGGDTQYF. The DNA of the CDR3 is TGTGCCTGGGCCTCTAGCGGGGGGGGAGATACGCAGTATTTT.